The clone carrying this T cell receptor beta chain occurred many times. TCRdb fed the PCR reads into MiXCR, producing one record per CDR3 protein. The repertoire holds over 70,000 distinct CDR3 sequences, with approximately 51% as singletons. The record originates from a study of CDR3 diversity in severe acne. Germline assignment: CDR1 MGHDK and CDR2 SYGVNS. V lost 4 bases and J lost 11, with 8 bases in between. CDR3 size: 11 residues. The origin of this receptor is a male donor in good health, without acne. Sequencing was performed on blood. The chain is built from TRBV25-1 and TRBJ1-4, with D possibly TRBD1 on 6 matching bases. For the CDR3, the DNA is TGTGCCAGCAGTGCAGGGGAGAAACTGTTTTTT. Amino acids: CASSAGEKLFF.